This entry lists 2 T cell receptor beta chains sequenced from one sample in a study of blood T cell repertoires in COVID-19. TCRdb's table, derived via immunoSEQ multiplex PCR, lists solely in-frame clones and lacks some. The top ten clones hold around 4.6% of a sample with 230,000 or so clones, about 88% of them seen once. The sequencing input was peripheral blood. Source of these receptors: a woman between 40 and 50 years old who had recovered from COVID-19.

V usage is TRBV27 and J usage is TRBJ1-4, with TRBD1 identical over 9 bases. This CDR3 contains 15 residues. In germline, CDR1 is MNHEY, CDR2 SMNVEV (reference sequence). After removal of 6 bases from V and 7 bases from J, the junction contained 9 bases not matched to a gene. CDR3 nucleotide sequence: TGTGCCAGCAGCCAGACACAGGGGGCAGGTGAAAAACTGTTTTTT. As protein: CASSQTQGAGEKLFF. Drawing the rest from reference TRBV27 and TRBJ1-4, the complete variable domain is EAQVTQNPRYLITVTGKKLTVTCSQNMNHEYMSWYRQDPGLGLRQIYYSMNVEVTDKGDVPEGYKVSRKEKRNFPLILESPSPNQTSLYFCASSQTQGAGEKLFFGSGTQLSVL.

This clone was detected a few times. The genes are TRBV7-9 and TRBJ1-1; 7 positions agree with TRBD1. V dropped 1 base and J dropped 6; count of bases not matched to a gene: 5. CDR3 length equals 14 residues. The germline CDR1 and CDR2 sequences are SEHNR and FQNEAQ (reference sequence). The DNA for the CDR3 is TGTGCCAGCAGCTTAGAGGGGGCGGGATCTGAAGCTTTCTTT. Translation: CASSLEGAGSEAFF. Full variable domain (rest looked up from reference TRBV7-9 and TRBJ1-1): DTGVSQNPRHKITKRGQNVTFRCDPISEHNRLYWYRQTLGQGPEFLTYFQNEAQLEKSRLLSDRFSAERPKGSFSTLEIQRTEQGDSAMYLCASSLEGAGSEAFFGQGTRLTVV.